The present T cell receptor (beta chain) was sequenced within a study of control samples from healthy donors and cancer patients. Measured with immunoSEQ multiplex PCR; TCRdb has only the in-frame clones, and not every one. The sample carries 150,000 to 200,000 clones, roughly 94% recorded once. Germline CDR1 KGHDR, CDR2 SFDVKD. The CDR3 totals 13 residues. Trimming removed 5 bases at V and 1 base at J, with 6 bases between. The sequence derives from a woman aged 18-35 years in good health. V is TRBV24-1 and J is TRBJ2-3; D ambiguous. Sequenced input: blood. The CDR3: CATSVEGTDTQYF. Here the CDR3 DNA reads TGTGCCACCAGTGTAGAGGGCACAGATACGCAGTATTTT.